This TCR beta chain derives from a study of siplizumab effects on memory and regulatory T cells. V lost 2 bases to trimming and J lost 3 bases, with 11 bases between them. This CDR3 has 15 residues. Germline V lookup: CDR1 SNHLY, CDR2 FYNNEI. Clones were read by immunoSEQ multiplex PCR, and TCRdb kept only the in-frame ones, dropping some. The sample has approximately 100,000 clones; 75% to 95% are singletons. Specimen: CD4+ T cells sorted from blood. This sequence was found in a human donor in good health. Some clones in this sample may be carry-over from other donors' samples. The J gene is TRBJ1-5, the V gene TRBV2; D possibly corresponds to TRBD1 (6 bases). The CDR3 coding sequence is TGTGCCAGCAGTGAAACAGGGCTCGTCAATCAGCCCCAGCATTTT. It translates to CASSETGLVNQPQHF.